This passage covers 29 T cell receptor beta chains from one sample sequenced in a study of blood T cell repertoires in COVID-19. The table came from immunoSEQ multiplex PCR; TCRdb's copy has only in-frame clones and leaves some out. The sample has about 270,000 clones; 80% to 90% are singletons. The sample was PBMCs or T cells enriched from blood (not recorded which). The source of these receptors is a woman aged 25 to 39 with acute COVID-19.

The genes are TRBV19 and TRBJ1-1; TRBD1 matches 8 bases. In germline, CDR1 is LNHDA, CDR2 SQIVND (reference sequence). The CDR3 runs 13 residues. Unmatched junction bases numbered 4, after V lost 5 bases and J lost 5 bases. This chain's CDR3 is CASSVTGGTEAFF. CDR3 in DNA: TGTGCCAGTAGTGTAACAGGGGGGACTGAAGCTTTCTTT.

Comments on this clone: The junction departs from the called germline gene at one end, perhaps through a read error. The chain couples TRBV10-3 to TRBJ1-3; D call uncertain. Germline V lookup: CDR1 ENHRY, CDR2 SYGVKD. The CDR3 contains 14 residues. CDR3 residues: CAIMEARGGNAIYF. CDR3 bases: TGTGCGATCATGGAGGCTCGGGGAGGAAACGCCATATATTTT.

The V gene is TRBV4-3, the J gene TRBJ2-7, with 7 nucleotides matching TRBD2. The ends lost 0 bases at V and 6 bases at J; junction bases unmatched: 17. The germline V gene encodes CDR1 LGHNA and CDR2 YSLEER. This CDR3 is 18 amino acids long. The CDR3 DNA reads TGCGCCAGCAGCCAAGATGGCTGGGAGGGCCCTGAATCGGGCGAGCAGTACTTC. This encodes CASSQDGWEGPESGEQYF.

The CDR3 bases are TGTGCCAGCAGCGCCTACGGGATTTACTCCTACAATGAGCAGTTCTTC. Translated, it gives CASSAYGIYSYNEQFF. The chain couples TRBV3-1 (or the pseudogene TRBV3-2) to TRBJ2-1; D might be TRBD2 (5 bases). The CDR3 sequence is 16 residues long. CDR1 is LGHDT, CDR2 YNNKEL, per germline (reference sequence). Trimming left V 5 bases short and J 0 bases short, with 14 bases between.

V and J are TRBV12-3 or TRBV12-4 and TRBJ1-6; no clear D gene. This CDR3 is built from 13 residues. Between the trimmed V and J ends, which lost 6 bases and 10 bases, there was a span of 13 bases. The CDR3 reads CASRSLDSSPLHF. The CDR3 DNA sequence: TGTGCCAGCAGATCACTAGATTCGTCACCCCTCCACTTT.

The V gene is TRBV19, the J gene TRBJ2-2, with TRBD1 identical over 8 bases. V trimming: 3 bases; J trimming: 4 bases; junction bases outside the gene matches: 16. The germline CDR1 and CDR2 sequences are LNHDA and SQIVND (reference sequence). The CDR3 is 19 amino acids. The CDR3: CASSILWAGGGEGTGELFF. The CDR3 DNA is TGTGCCAGTAGTATTCTATGGGCAGGGGGCGGTGAGGGCACCGGGGAGCTGTTTTTT.

V gene TRBV27 combines with J gene TRBJ1-4; 10 nucleotides line up with TRBD1. The ends lost 10 bases at V and 6 bases at J; junction bases unmatched: 8. The germline CDR1 and CDR2 sequences are MNHEY and SMNVEV (reference sequence). The length of the CDR3 is 14 residues. The CDR3 coding sequence is TGTGCCACCAAACCGGGACAGGGGTATGAAAAACTGTTTTTT. It codes for CATKPGQGYEKLFF.

V and J are TRBV9 and TRBJ1-5, with D tentatively TRBD1 (5 bases). Looked up from germline, CDR1 is SGDLS and CDR2 is YYNGEE. The V end lost 2 bases, the J end lost 0 bases, and 9 bases lay between the germline ends. The CDR3 contains 15 residues. CDR3 in DNA: TGTGCCAGCAGCGTTGGAGACAGTAGCAATCAGCCCCAGCATTTT. As protein: CASSVGDSSNQPQHF.

V usage is TRBV13 and J usage is TRBJ2-7; weak D call: TRBD1 (5 bases). CDR3 length equals 14 residues. Germline lookup yields CDR1 PRHDT and CDR2 FYEKMQ (reference sequence). V lost 5 bases to trimming and J lost 3 bases, with 14 bases between them. The CDR3 sequence is CASSTRVRFYEQYF. The CDR3 nucleotides read TGTGCCAGCAGCACCAGGGTTCGGTTCTACGAGCAGTACTTC.

This chain uses TRBV5-4 with TRBJ2-7; D perhaps matches TRBD2 (5 bases). The germline CDR1 and CDR2 sequences are SGHNT and YYREEE (reference sequence). The CDR3 extends over 13 amino acids. V gave up 4 bases and J gave up 3 bases, with 11 bases separating them. CDR3 bases: TGTGCCAGCAGCAGCACGGGGTACTACGAGCAGTACTTC. Translating gives CASSSTGYYEQYF.

This sequence joins TRBV4-1 and TRBJ2-7, with TRBD1 matching over 7 bases. The V gene end was trimmed by 4 bases and the J gene end by 4 bases; junction bases not matched to a gene: 4. CDR1 MGHRA and CDR2 YSYEKL come from the germline V gene. CDR3 length equals 13 residues. The CDR3 region is CASSPGTEYEQYF. The CDR3 nucleotides are TGCGCCAGCAGCCCCGGGACAGAATACGAGCAGTACTTC.

V gene TRBV6-5 combines with J gene TRBJ2-3; D remains ambiguous. The germline V gene encodes CDR1 MNHEY and CDR2 SVGAGI. There are 16 residues in the CDR3. Deletions cut 0 bases from V and 1 base from J, with 11 bases between. CDR3 residues: CASSYSPGLGTDTQYF. DNA for the CDR3: TGTGCCAGCAGTTACTCACCAGGTTTGGGCACAGATACGCAGTATTTT.

With respect to this clone: Other nucleotide sequences from this sample produce the same CDR3. The rearrangement uses TRBV19 and TRBJ1-4; D may be TRBD1 (5 bases). Deletions cut 2 bases from V and 7 bases from J, with 14 bases between. The CDR3 has 15 residues. Germline loops: CDR1 LNHDA, CDR2 SQIVND (reference sequence). The CDR3 reads CASSISGQGGEKLFF. The CDR3 bases are TGTGCCAGTAGTATATCAGGGCAAGGCGGTGAAAAACTGTTTTTT.

The chain uses TRBV7-9 and TRBJ1-2; D remains unclear. Trimming stripped 5 bases from V and 3 bases from J, with 10 bases between. CDR3 length: 13 amino acids. Germline-derived CDR1 and CDR2 are SEHNR and FQNEAQ (reference sequence). In DNA, the CDR3 is TGTGCCAGCAGCATAAACGAGGACTATGGCTACACCTTC. Its protein product is CASSINEDYGYTF.

The genes are TRBV7-8 and TRBJ1-2, with D possibly TRBD1 on 6 matching bases. Germline lookup yields CDR1 SGHVS and CDR2 FQNEAQ. The CDR3 runs to 13 residues. With 3 bases removed from V and 3 bases from J, the gap between germline ends came to 8 bases. The CDR3 DNA reads TGTGCCAGCAGCTTCAGGGGTGACTATGGCTACACCTTC. It codes for CASSFRGDYGYTF.

This clone has at least ten counts. The V and J genes are TRBV4-3 and TRBJ1-6; 9 bases line up with TRBD1. V lost 6 bases, J lost 7 bases, and 10 bases stayed unmatched. Germline V CDR1 and CDR2: LGHNA, YSLEER. The CDR3 totals 16 residues. CDR3 loop: CASSPQEDRGNSPLHF. CDR3 coding DNA: TGCGCCAGCAGTCCCCAGGAGGACAGGGGAAATTCACCCCTCCACTTT.

A few counts support this clone. This rearrangement joins TRBV12-5 to TRBJ2-4; D gene unclear. CDR3 size: 17 residues. With 0 bases removed from V and 8 bases from J, the gap between germline ends came to 20 bases. The germline V gene encodes CDR1 LGHNT and CDR2 FRNRAP. The chain's CDR3 is CASGLVLVSSARDIQYF. CDR3 bases: TGTGCTAGTGGTTTGGTACTCGTGTCATCAGCACGGGACATTCAGTACTTC.

The chain combines TRBV5-1 with TRBJ2-7; 16 bases are shared with TRBD2. The CDR3 runs to 17 residues. The ends lost 4 bases at V and 2 bases at J; junction bases unmatched: 6. Germline CDR1 and CDR2: SGHRS and YFSETQ. CDR3 in DNA: TGCGCCAGCAGCGCCGGGACTAGCGGGAGGGTTCCCTACGAGCAGTACTTC. Protein sequence: CASSAGTSGRVPYEQYF.

In DNA, the CDR3 is TGTGCCAGCAGCCAAGAATGGTCGGCGGAGACTGAAGCTTTCTTT. This gives the protein CASSQEWSAETEAFF. V gene TRBV3-1 (or the pseudogene TRBV3-2) combines with J gene TRBJ1-1; D uncertain. In germline, CDR1 is LGHDT, CDR2 YNNKEL (reference sequence). Trimming pared 0 bases from V and 5 bases from J, leaving 13 bases between. This CDR3 is 15 amino acids long.

The chain couples TRBV19 to TRBJ2-1; D perhaps matches TRBD2 (6 bases). The CDR3 contains 16 residues. CDR1 and CDR2 (germline): LNHDA, SQIVND (reference sequence). Trimming shortened V by 5 bases and J by 8 bases, and 22 bases separated the two germline ends. The CDR3 DNA follows: TGTGCCAGTAGTGGGGGGACGGATGGGGCGCTCCATGAGCAGTTCTTC. Its translation: CASSGGTDGALHEQFF. Together with reference TRBV19 and TRBJ2-1, the CDR3 gives the full variable domain: DGGITQSPKYLFRKEGQNVTLSCEQNLNHDAMYWYRQDPGQGLRLIYYSQIVNDFQKGDIAEGYSVSREKKESFPLTVTSAQKNPTAFYLCASSGGTDGALHEQFFGPGTRLTVL.

This chain uses TRBV5-5 with TRBJ2-3, with TRBD2 identical over 7 bases. J gave up 4 bases and V 4 bases, and 9 bases lay outside the gene matches. Germline V gene data show CDR1 as SGHKS and CDR2 as YYEKEE (reference sequence). The CDR3 length is 15 residues. CDR3 sequence: CASSLTGTTPDTQYF. The CDR3 DNA reads as TGTGCCAGCAGCCTAACCGGGACTACGCCAGATACGCAGTATTTT.

The chain employs TRBV30 and TRBJ1-3, with D possibly TRBD1 on 5 matching bases. Trimming cost V 0 bases and J 2 bases, with 8 bases left between them. The CDR3 is 14 amino acids. Germline V gene sequence: CDR1 GTSNPN, CDR2 SVGIG (reference sequence). CDR3 amino acids: CAWSVGRAGNTIYF. Written as DNA, the CDR3 is TGTGCCTGGAGTGTCGGCAGGGCTGGAAACACCATATATTTT.

The chain employs TRBV30 and TRBJ1-1, with D unresolved. This CDR3 has 12 residues. V was pared by 2 bases and J by 4 bases, with 8 bases between. CDR1 GTSNPN and CDR2 SVGIG come from the germline V gene (reference sequence). CDR3 in DNA: TGTGCCTGGAGTCCCACTGGCACTGAAGCTTTCTTT. Encoded protein: CAWSPTGTEAFF.

The V gene is TRBV4-1, the J gene TRBJ2-7; 8 bases line up with TRBD1. Germline CDR1 and CDR2: MGHRA and YSYEKL. The V gene end was trimmed by 3 bases and the J gene end by 6 bases; junction bases not matched to a gene: 4. The CDR3 extends over 13 amino acids. CDR3 protein: CASSHLDRGEQYF. The DNA for the CDR3 is TGCGCCAGCAGCCACCTTGACAGGGGCGAGCAGTACTTC.

The V call is TRBV4-2, the J call TRBJ1-1; maybe TRBD1 (6 bases). V was pared by 4 bases and J by 7 bases, with 10 bases between. The length of the CDR3 is 12 residues. In germline, CDR1 is LGHNA, CDR2 YNFKEQ. The CDR3 reads CASSPDRIEAFF. CDR3 sequence (DNA): TGTGCCAGCAGCCCTGACAGGATTGAAGCTTTCTTT.

The genes are TRBV7-9 and TRBJ2-7; D may be TRBD1 (6 bases). Germline CDR1 reads SEHNR; CDR2 reads FQNEAQ (reference sequence). Between the trimmed V and J ends, which lost 1 base and 1 base, there was a span of 14 bases. The length of the CDR3 is 16 residues. The CDR3 nucleotides are TGTGCCAGCAGCTTAGATCTGGGGACACCGTCCTACGAGCAGTACTTC. Its translation: CASSLDLGTPSYEQYF.

V usage is TRBV11-3 and J usage is TRBJ2-2; 10 nucleotides line up with TRBD2. V trimming: 2 bases; J trimming: 1 base; junction bases outside the gene matches: 10. The germline gives CDR1 SGHNT, CDR2 YENEEA. The CDR3 runs to 19 residues. In DNA form, the CDR3 reads TGTGCCAGCAGCTTAAAAAACTCAGGACTAGCGGAGAACACCGGGGAGCTGTTTTTT. This gives the protein CASSLKNSGLAENTGELFF.

The table lists this clone with a few counts. The chain combines TRBV19 with TRBJ2-3; 9 nucleotides align to TRBD2. Germline CDR1 LNHDA, CDR2 SQIVND (reference sequence). The CDR3 spans 14 residues. Trimming removed 7 bases from V and 8 bases from J; junction bases left unmatched: 10. The CDR3 DNA reads TGTGCCAGTAACGCGGGAGGGGCGTCTGGTACGCAGTATTTT. Its protein is CASNAGGASGTQYF.

The chain recombines TRBV19 with TRBJ2-1, with TRBD2 identical over 13 bases. Germline CDR1 and CDR2: LNHDA and SQIVND (reference sequence). The V and J ends lost 4 bases and 9 bases, in that order; junction bases with no gene match: 6. The CDR3 contains 15 residues. CDR3 sequence: CASSSETSGRIEQFF. Written as DNA, the CDR3 is TGTGCCAGTAGTAGTGAGACTAGCGGGAGGATTGAGCAGTTCTTC.